Below, 32 T cell receptor beta chains from the same sample are listed, as sequenced in a study of blood T cell repertoires in COVID-19. Repertoires were generated with immunoSEQ multiplex PCR, while TCRdb's copy carries only in-frame clones and drops some. The sample holds roughly 150,000 clones, about 88% seen once. The source material was peripheral blood. All receptors come from a woman in her fifties or sixties with COVID-19, enrolled during active disease.

This chain joins TRBV24-1 and TRBJ2-5; D is undetermined. This CDR3 region has 12 residues. Germline CDR1 KGHDR, CDR2 SFDVKD. With 1 base removed from V and 5 bases from J, the gap between germline ends came to 4 bases. The CDR3 reads CATSDFGETQYF. Here the CDR3 DNA reads TGTGCCACCAGTGATTTCGGGGAGACCCAGTACTTC.

The J gene is TRBJ1-1, the V gene TRBV3-1 (or the pseudogene TRBV3-2); TRBD1 aligns across 7 bases. From germline, CDR1 is LGHDT and CDR2 YNNKEL (reference sequence). V dropped 6 bases and J dropped 7; count of bases not matched to a gene: 5. The CDR3 is 12 residues long. The CDR3 DNA follows: TGTGCCAGCAGTAGAGGGGGCTATGAAGCTTTCTTT. Protein: CASSRGGYEAFF.

V gene TRBV7-8 combines with J gene TRBJ1-2; 8 bases line up with TRBD1. The CDR3 is 14 amino acids. V lost 2 bases and J lost 5; bases outside the gene matches: 4. CDR1 SGHVS and CDR2 FQNEAQ come from the germline V gene. This CDR3 reads CASSLQGAGYGYTF. The CDR3 coding sequence is TGTGCCAGCAGCTTACAGGGGGCGGGGTATGGCTACACCTTC.

J is TRBJ2-7 and V is TRBV6-5; 11 bases match TRBD1. This CDR3 has 14 residues. With V trimmed by 6 bases and J by 5 bases, 6 bases remained unmatched. CDR1 and CDR2 from the germline V gene are MNHEY and SVGAGI. CDR3 bases: TGTGCCAGCAGCCACGGACAGGGGGCTCACGAGCAGTACTTC. Amino acids: CASSHGQGAHEQYF.

The V gene is TRBV7-3, the J gene TRBJ2-5; 8 bases fit TRBD2. V gave up 5 bases and J gave up 5 bases; unmatched junction bases: 10. From germline, CDR1 is SGHTA and CDR2 FQGTGA. The length of the CDR3 is 15 residues. The CDR3 reads CASSPSGGSYETQYF. As DNA, the CDR3 is TGTGCCAGCAGCCCCAGCGGGGGCTCGTACGAGACCCAGTACTTC.

A few counts support this clone. The chain employs TRBV12-3 or TRBV12-4 and TRBJ1-2; 9 bases are shared with TRBD1. V shed 4 bases and J 3 bases; nucleotides not matched to a gene: 0. The CDR3 extends over 13 amino acids. The CDR3 reads CASSWDRDYGYTF. The CDR3 DNA reads TGTGCCAGCAGTTGGGACAGGGACTATGGCTACACCTTC.

The chain carries TRBV9 and TRBJ2-3, with 11 bases matching TRBD2. The CDR3 spans 16 residues. J gave up 0 bases and V 3 bases, and 3 bases lay outside the gene matches. CDR1 is SGDLS and CDR2 is YYNGEE in the germline V gene. The CDR3: CASSALAGGSTDTQYF. The CDR3 nucleotides are TGTGCCAGCAGCGCTTTAGCGGGGGGGAGCACAGATACGCAGTATTTT.

This clone was counted a few times. A read error may produce the germline difference seen at one junction end. Additional DNA sequences in this sample encode the identical CDR3. V and J are TRBV7-7 and TRBJ2-5; TRBD1 agrees at 9 bases. The CDR3 is made up of 13 amino acids. In germline, CDR1 is SSHAT, CDR2 FNYEAQ (reference sequence). As DNA, the CDR3 is TGTGCTAGCAGCTTAGGACAGGGGGAGACCCAGTACTTC. Translated, it gives CASSLGQGETQYF.

This chain links TRBV18 with TRBJ2-7; TRBD1 aligns across 9 bases. CDR1 is KGHSH and CDR2 is LQKENI in the germline V gene. The CDR3 consists of 15 residues. V shed 2 bases, J shed 2 bases, and the junction held 4 bases outside the gene matches. The CDR3 is CASSPSGTGTYEQYF. The DNA of the CDR3 is TGTGCCAGCTCACCATCCGGGACAGGGACCTACGAGCAGTACTTC.

This chain links TRBV2 with TRBJ2-7; D is unclear. The CDR3 extends over 15 amino acids. Germline values: CDR1 SNHLY, CDR2 FYNNEI. With 0 bases removed from V and 0 bases from J, the gap between germline ends came to 9 bases. The CDR3 sequence: CASSEAPISSYEQYF. As DNA, the CDR3 is TGTGCCAGCAGTGAAGCACCGATTAGCTCCTACGAGCAGTACTTC.

The chain uses TRBV4-3 and TRBJ2-6; 9 positions agree with TRBD1. This CDR3 spans 22 amino acids. Germline V lookup: CDR1 LGHNA, CDR2 YSLEER. The junction had 15 bases not matched to a gene; V was cut back by 0 bases and J by 0 bases. CDR3 nucleotides: TGCGCCAGCAGCCAAGAGGGCCCTTACAGGGGGCGCTCCACCTCTGGGGCCAACGTCCTGACTTTC. As protein: CASSQEGPYRGRSTSGANVLTF.

The genes are TRBV14 and TRBJ1-6, with D possibly TRBD1 on 6 matching bases. Germline values: CDR1 SGHDN, CDR2 FVKESK. V shed 4 bases and J shed 2 bases, with 9 bases lying between them. The CDR3 loop spans 15 amino acids. CDR3: CASSPRTAYNSPLHF. Written as DNA, the CDR3 is TGTGCCAGCAGCCCAAGGACAGCCTATAATTCACCCCTCCACTTT. The full variable domain, rest sourced from reference TRBV14 and TRBJ1-6, is EAGVTQFPSHSVIEKGQTVTLRCDPISGHDNLYWYRRVMGKEIKFLLHFVKESKQDESGMPNNRFLAERTGGTYSTLKVQPAELEDSGVYFCASSPRTAYNSPLHFGNGTRLTVT.

The gene calls are TRBV20-1 and TRBJ2-3; no clear D gene. V gave up 2 bases and J gave up 6 bases, with 6 bases separating them. The CDR3 length is 11 residues. The germline gives CDR1 DFQATT, CDR2 SNEGSKA (reference sequence). Written as DNA, the CDR3 is TGCAGTGCTAGAAGCATGGATACGCAGTATTTT. Its translation: CSARSMDTQYF.

This chain uses TRBV2 with TRBJ1-5, with D unclear. Trimming left V 4 bases short and J 6 bases short, with 10 bases between. The germline CDR1 and CDR2 sequences are SNHLY and FYNNEI. This CDR3 is built from 13 residues. The CDR3 reads CASSVEGSQPQHF. For the CDR3, the DNA is TGTGCCAGCAGTGTTGAGGGTTCTCAGCCCCAGCATTTT.

The genes are TRBV27 and TRBJ2-7, with 10 bases aligning to TRBD1. The CDR3 consists of 15 residues. Germline CDR1 is MNHEY and CDR2 is SMNVEV (reference sequence). V dropped 5 bases and J dropped 4; count of bases not matched to a gene: 8. The CDR3 spells CASSAFPGQGYEQYF. In nucleotides, the CDR3 is TGTGCCAGCAGTGCGTTTCCGGGACAGGGGTACGAGCAGTACTTC.

CDR3 sequence reads: CASSGLAGARVEDTQYF. For the CDR3, the DNA is TGTGCCAGCAGTGGACTAGCGGGGGCGCGGGTCGAAGATACGCAGTATTTT. This chain links TRBV6-1 with TRBJ2-3; 12 bases fit TRBD2. The germline V gene encodes CDR1 MNHNS and CDR2 SASEGT. The CDR3 has 17 amino acids. After removal of 4 bases from V and 5 bases from J, the junction contained 10 bases not matched to a gene.

This clone was observed a handful of times. This sequence joins TRBV4-2 and TRBJ2-6; D gene unclear. The CDR3 has 16 amino acids. CDR1 LGHNA and CDR2 YNFKEQ come from the germline V gene. Trimming took 1 base from V and 0 from J, leaving 7 bases between them. The CDR3 DNA reads TGTGCCAGCAGCCAAGTAGTACCCTCTGGGGCCAACGTCCTGACTTTC. It translates to CASSQVVPSGANVLTF.

This clone showed up just a few times. The V gene is TRBV2, the J gene TRBJ1-3; 7 positions match TRBD1. The CDR3 totals 14 residues. The germline CDR1 and CDR2 sequences are SNHLY and FYNNEI. J was trimmed by 8 bases and V by 6 bases; bases with no gene match: 10. In DNA, the CDR3 is TGTGCCAGCAGGGGGACAGACTCTAGGGACACCATATATTTT. Translating gives CASRGTDSRDTIYF. Supplemented by reference TRBV2 and TRBJ1-3, the full variable domain reads EPEVTQTPSHQVTQMGQEVILRCVPISNHLYFYWYRQILGQKVEFLVSFYNNEISEKSEIFDDQFSVERPDGSNFTLKIRSTKLEDSAMYFCASRGTDSRDTIYFGEGSWLTVV.

The V gene is TRBV18, the J gene TRBJ1-2; TRBD1 matches at 7 bases. With V trimmed by 4 bases and J by 1 base, 6 bases remained unmatched. The CDR3 spans 15 residues. The germline CDR1 and CDR2 sequences are KGHSH and LQKENI. This CDR3 is CASSRGTDINYGYTF. The CDR3 coding sequence is TGTGCCAGCTCACGAGGGACAGACATTAACTATGGCTACACCTTC. Variable domain in full (rest from reference TRBV18 and TRBJ1-2): NAGVMQNPRHLVRRRGQEARLRCSPMKGHSHVYWYRQLPEEGLKFMVYLQKENIIDESGMPKERFSAEFPKEGPSILRIQQVVRGDSAAYFCASSRGTDINYGYTFGSGTRLTVV.

This CDR3 is CASSQDRSSKSTDTQYF. CDR3 coding DNA: TGTGCCAGCAGCCAAGATCGTAGTAGCAAGTCCACAGATACGCAGTATTTT. The chain uses TRBV3-1 (or the pseudogene TRBV3-2) and TRBJ2-3; D is ambiguous. The ends were cut back, 0 bases at V and 2 bases at J, with 15 bases in the middle. CDR1 LGHDT and CDR2 YNNKEL come from the germline V gene (reference sequence). CDR3 length: 17 residues.

This chain's CDR3 is CAISVGLQDYGYTF. Written as DNA, the CDR3 is TGTGCCATCAGTGTGGGACTCCAGGACTATGGCTACACCTTC. The V and J genes are TRBV10-3 and TRBJ1-2; tentative D call: TRBD1 (5 bases). Deletions cut 4 bases from V and 3 bases from J, with 12 bases between. The CDR3 totals 14 residues. CDR1 is ENHRY and CDR2 is SYGVKD in the germline V gene.

The J gene is TRBJ2-7, the V gene TRBV7-2; the match to TRBD1 covers 10 bases. Germline trimming cut 5 bases from V and 3 bases from J; bases unmatched to any gene: 13. The CDR3 has 17 residues. The germline gives CDR1 SGHTA, CDR2 FQGNSA. CDR3 in amino acids: CASSPRQGAGFGYEQYF. In DNA, the CDR3 is TGTGCCAGCAGCCCTCGACAGGGGGCTGGTTTTGGCTACGAGCAGTACTTC.

The rearrangement joins TRBV4-3 to TRBJ2-5; no definite D call. Germline V CDR1 and CDR2: LGHNA, YSLEER. The CDR3 loop spans 13 amino acids. V shed 0 bases and J shed 5 bases, with 7 bases lying between them. The DNA of the CDR3 is TGCGCCAGCAGCCAAGAACTTATCGAGACCCAGTACTTC. Its protein is CASSQELIETQYF.

The chain couples TRBV6-5 to TRBJ1-4; 7 bases match TRBD1. Germline CDR1 is MNHEY and CDR2 is SVGAGI. After removal of 6 bases from V and 8 bases from J, the junction contained 6 bases not matched to a gene. The CDR3 consists of 13 residues. The CDR3 protein is CASSQPGQEKLFF. The CDR3 nucleotides read TGTGCCAGCAGCCAACCGGGACAGGAAAAACTGTTTTTT.

V and J are TRBV14 and TRBJ2-2; D gene unclear. Germline-derived CDR1 and CDR2 are SGHDN and FVKESK. The CDR3 has 10 residues. The ends were cut back, 8 bases at V and 6 bases at J, with 4 bases in the middle. The CDR3 bases are TGTGCCAGCGGGCCCGGGGAGCTGTTTTTT. Encoded protein: CASGPGELFF.

V usage is TRBV18 and J usage is TRBJ2-7; 14 bases are a match to TRBD2. J was trimmed by 4 bases and V by 3 bases; bases with no gene match: 8. This CDR3 has 17 amino acids. CDR1 KGHSH and CDR2 LQKENI come from the germline V gene. CDR3 in amino acids: CASSPGLAGGRWYEQYF. The CDR3 DNA is TGTGCCAGCTCACCCGGACTAGCGGGGGGACGATGGTACGAGCAGTACTTC.

The chain couples TRBV6-6 to TRBJ2-3, with TRBD1 as a possible D gene (6 bases). V was clipped by 8 bases and J by 4 bases, with 7 bases between them. The CDR3 extends over 11 amino acids. CDR1 is MNHNY, CDR2 SVGAGI, per germline (reference sequence). Here the CDR3 reads CASGTSDTQYF. In DNA form, the CDR3 reads TGTGCCAGCGGGACATCAGATACGCAGTATTTT.

On this clone itself: Other nucleotide sequences from this sample produce the same CDR3. This rearrangement joins TRBV29-1 to TRBJ2-3, with TRBD1 matching over 8 bases. CDR1 and CDR2 (germline): SQVTM, ANQGSEA. The V segment lost 6 bases and the J segment 3 bases; nucleotides outside the gene matches: 2. The length of the CDR3 is 12 residues. This chain's CDR3 is CSVDRGTDTQYF. As DNA, the CDR3 is TGCAGCGTAGACAGGGGTACAGATACGCAGTATTTT.

The V call is TRBV4-1, the J call TRBJ2-7; TRBD2 matches 8 bases. V lost 2 bases to trimming and J lost 0 bases; unmatched junction nucleotides: 6. The CDR3 is 16 residues long. Germline loops: CDR1 MGHRA, CDR2 YSYEKL. The DNA of the CDR3 is TGCGCCAGCAGCCAACCCTACGGGGGGGCCTCCTACGAGCAGTACTTC. Amino acid sequence: CASSQPYGGASYEQYF.

This clone was counted a single time. The J gene is TRBJ2-1, the V gene TRBV6-2 or TRBV6-3, with 9 positions matching TRBD2. V dropped 0 bases and J dropped 3; count of bases not matched to a gene: 6. Germline V gene lookup returns CDR1 MNHEY and CDR2 SVGEGT. The CDR3 extends over 17 amino acids. As DNA, the CDR3 is TGTGCCAGCAGTTACTCCCCGCCTAGCGGGGTCTACAATGAGCAGTTCTTC. It codes for CASSYSPPSGVYNEQFF.

The chain combines TRBV5-4 with TRBJ2-7, with a possible D match to TRBD2 (6 bases). This CDR3 spans 14 amino acids. Per the germline V gene, CDR1 is SGHNT and CDR2 is YYREEE (reference sequence). V was trimmed by 0 bases and J by 5 bases, leaving 12 bases between them. CDR3 bases: TGTGCCAGCAGCTTGGTTGGGGTAGCGGACGAGCAGTACTTC. This sequence encodes CASSLVGVADEQYF.

This clone has a handful of counts. This chain joins TRBV7-2 and TRBJ2-1, with 11 positions matching TRBD1. Germline V gene data show CDR1 as SGHTA and CDR2 as FQGNSA. The J segment lost 7 bases and the V segment lost 5 bases, leaving 7 bases of the junction unmatched. The CDR3 totals 15 residues. The CDR3 DNA sequence: TGTGCCAGCAGCCCGACGGGACAGGGGGGAAATGAGCAGTTCTTC. Amino acids: CASSPTGQGGNEQFF.